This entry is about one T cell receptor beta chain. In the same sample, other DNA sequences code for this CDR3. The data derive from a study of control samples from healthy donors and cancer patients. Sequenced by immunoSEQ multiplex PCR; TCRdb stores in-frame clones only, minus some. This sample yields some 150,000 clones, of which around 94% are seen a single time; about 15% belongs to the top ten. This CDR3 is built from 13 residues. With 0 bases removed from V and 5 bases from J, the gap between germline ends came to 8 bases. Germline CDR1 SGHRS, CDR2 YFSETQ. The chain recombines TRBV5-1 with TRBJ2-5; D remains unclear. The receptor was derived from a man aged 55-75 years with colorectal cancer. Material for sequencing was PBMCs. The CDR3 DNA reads TGCGCCAGCAGCTTGGTGGGTGGGGAGACCCAGTACTTC. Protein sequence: CASSLVGGETQYF.